This entry lists 31 T cell receptor beta chains sequenced from one sample in a study of blood T cell dynamics during melanoma immunotherapy. Generated by immunoSEQ multiplex PCR, the TCRdb table keeps only in-frame clones and is missing some. The data contain about 5,600 clones, about four fifths of them singletons. Time point specified: week 3, after first cycle of checkpoint inhibitor. The sequencing used blood, collected from a patient treated with checkpoint blockade. These receptor sequences come from a human donor with melanoma. Some clones in this sample may be carry-over from other donors' samples.

This sequence joins TRBV27 and TRBJ2-7; a weak D match, TRBD1 (6 bases). This CDR3 is built from 15 residues. The germline gives CDR1 MNHEY, CDR2 SMNVEV (reference sequence). With 0 bases removed from V and 3 bases from J, the gap between germline ends came to 12 bases. CDR3 residues: CASSLSPEGDYEQYF. The CDR3 DNA reads as TGTGCCAGCAGTTTATCCCCAGAGGGGGACTACGAGCAGTACTTC.

The rearrangement uses TRBV10-3 and TRBJ2-3; 7 bases line up with TRBD1. This CDR3 region has 16 residues. Trimming cost V 7 bases and J 1 base; bases outside gene matches: 11. Germline CDR1 and CDR2: ENHRY and SYGVKD. Written as DNA, the CDR3 is TGTGCCATCATCGGGCAGCACAGGGGAGGCACAGATACGCAGTATTTT. It translates to CAIIGQHRGGTDTQYF.

The CDR3 loop reads CASSTTDTQYF. The CDR3 DNA sequence: TGTGCCAGCAGCACCACAGATACGCAGTATTTT. This chain uses TRBV7-2 with TRBJ2-3; D unclear. This CDR3 region has 11 residues. Looked up from germline, CDR1 is SGHTA and CDR2 is FQGNSA. V was cut by 5 bases and J by 2 bases, with 2 bases left in between. Full variable domain (missing parts from reference TRBV7-2 and TRBJ2-3): GAGVSQSPSNKVTEKGKDVELRCDPISGHTALYWYRQSLGQGLEFLIYFQGNSAPDKSGLPSDRFSAERTGGSVSTLTIQRTQQEDSAVYLCASSTTDTQYFGPGTRLTVL.

The chain recombines TRBV29-1 with TRBJ2-7; D is uncertain. The germline V gene encodes CDR1 SQVTM and CDR2 ANQGSEA. The CDR3 extends over 13 amino acids. The V end lost 7 bases, the J end lost 4 bases, and 17 bases lay between the germline ends. The CDR3: CSDKSHLRYEQYF. In nucleotides, the CDR3 is TGCAGCGATAAGTCCCACCTCCGATACGAGCAGTACTTC.

Concerning this clone: One junction end does not reproduce the germline sequence, and a read error may be involved. The rearrangement joins TRBV28 to TRBJ1-2, with 9 bases matching TRBD1. The CDR3 extends over 14 amino acids. Germline CDR1 MDHEN, CDR2 SYDVKM. The CDR3 DNA reads TGCGCCAGCAGCGCCGGGACAGGGACATATGGCTACACCTTC. Residues: CASSAGTGTYGYTF.

The genes are TRBV7-3 and TRBJ1-1, with a weak D call TRBD1 (5 bases). Germline V gene lookup returns CDR1 SGHTA and CDR2 FQGTGA. The CDR3 contains 17 residues. The germline V and J ends were trimmed by 4 bases and 0 bases, with 18 bases remaining between them. The CDR3 protein is CASSSYYVQDMNTEAFF. Written as DNA, the CDR3 is TGTGCCAGCAGCTCTTACTACGTCCAGGACATGAACACTGAAGCTTTCTTT.

The chain carries TRBV6-5 and TRBJ2-2; a possible D gene is TRBD2 (6 bases). The CDR3 loop spans 15 amino acids. The germline V gene encodes CDR1 MNHEY and CDR2 SVGAGI. V dropped 5 bases and J dropped 3 bases, with 13 bases sitting between them. CDR3 sequence (DNA): TGTGCCAGCAGTACTGCGGGGTTATACACCGGGGAGCTGTTTTTT. It translates to CASSTAGLYTGELFF.

This rearrangement joins TRBV4-2 to TRBJ2-5; D may be TRBD1 (5 bases). Germline V lookup: CDR1 LGHNA, CDR2 YNFKEQ. V was clipped by 0 bases and J by 4 bases, with 9 bases between them. The CDR3 has 14 residues. The CDR3 loop is CASSQDQGVETQYF. The CDR3 DNA reads as TGTGCCAGCAGCCAAGATCAAGGGGTAGAGACCCAGTACTTC.

The chain is built from TRBV27 and TRBJ2-7; possible D gene TRBD1, 5 bases. V was trimmed by 6 bases and J by 1 base, leaving 16 bases between them. CDR1 is MNHEY, CDR2 SMNVEV, per germline (reference sequence). CDR3 length equals 15 residues. CDR3 bases: TGTGCCAGCAGCCCGACCCCAGGGCTGTCCTACGAGCAGTACTTC. It is translated as CASSPTPGLSYEQYF.

J is TRBJ2-3 and V is TRBV9; tentatively, D is TRBD1 or TRBD2 (6 bases each). V dropped 4 bases and J dropped 4 bases, with 13 bases sitting between them. Germline assignment: CDR1 SGDLS and CDR2 YYNGEE. The CDR3 consists of 14 residues. The DNA for the CDR3 is TGTGCCAGCAGCCCAGGAGGGGGTCCAGATACGCAGTATTTT. Its translation: CASSPGGGPDTQYF.

V and J are TRBV5-1 and TRBJ2-3; perhaps D is TRBD1 or TRBD2 (5 bases each). Germline values: CDR1 SGHRS, CDR2 YFSETQ. Trimming took 0 bases from V and 10 from J, leaving 18 bases between them. The length of the CDR3 is 15 residues. CDR3: CASSLEAAVRGAQYF. CDR3 DNA: TGCGCCAGCAGCTTGGAAGCGGCCGTGCGAGGGGCGCAGTATTTT. Filled out from reference TRBV5-1 and TRBJ2-3, the complete variable domain reads KAGVTQTPRYLIKTRGQQVTLSCSPISGHRSVSWYQQTPGQGLQFLFEYFSETQRNKGNFPGRFSGRQFSNSRSEMNVSTLELGDSALYLCASSLEAAVRGAQYFGPGTRLTVL.

This chain joins TRBV18 and TRBJ1-4; tentatively, D is TRBD1 (5 bases). V lost 6 bases and J 5 bases, leaving 10 bases between the germline ends. CDR3 size: 13 residues. Germline V CDR1 and CDR2: KGHSH, LQKENI. CDR3 nucleotides: TGTGCCAGCTCTCGGGGCGAGAATGAAAAACTGTTTTTT. Translating gives CASSRGENEKLFF.

The V and J genes are TRBV2 and TRBJ2-7; TRBD1 might be the D (6 bases). From germline, CDR1 is SNHLY and CDR2 FYNNEI. The V gene lost 8 bases and the J gene lost 5 bases, with 16 bases spanning the gap. The length of the CDR3 is 13 residues. This CDR3 reads CASVRDILNEQYF. The CDR3 DNA follows: TGTGCCAGCGTCCGGGACATTCTGAACGAGCAGTACTTC.

The V call is TRBV2, the J call TRBJ1-1, with D possibly TRBD1 on 5 matching bases. CDR3 length: 16 residues. The V and J ends lost 3 bases and 0 bases respectively, with 14 bases between them. Germline CDR1 and CDR2: SNHLY and FYNNEI. CDR3 in DNA: TGTGCCAGCAGTGAGGAAGGGGTCGGTATGAACACTGAAGCTTTCTTT. Encoded protein: CASSEEGVGMNTEAFF.

The V call is TRBV5-1, the J call TRBJ2-5; 9 bases fit TRBD2. The end of the DNA is better explained by TRBJ2-7, so the J call may be wrong. The CDR3 consists of 17 residues. CDR1 and CDR2 (germline): SGHRS, YFSETQ. CDR3 protein: CASTRGGSSGISHEQYF. CDR3 sequence (DNA): TGCGCCAGCACCAGGGGTGGCTCTAGCGGGATTAGTCACGAGCAGTACTTC.

The rearrangement uses TRBV7-3 and TRBJ2-1; D may be TRBD2 (5 bases). Germline-derived CDR1 and CDR2 are SGHTA and FQGTGA. The length of the CDR3 is 13 residues. Trimming took 1 base from V and 10 from J, leaving 11 bases between them. CDR3 sequence (DNA): TGTGCCAGCAGCTTAAACGGGAACCTGGAGCAGTTCTTC. Protein product: CASSLNGNLEQFF.

This chain uses TRBV7-3 with TRBJ2-3; D is ambiguous. The germline V and J ends were trimmed by 1 base and 8 bases, with 13 bases remaining between them. Germline CDR1 and CDR2: SGHTA and FQGTGA. The CDR3 loop spans 14 amino acids. CDR3 region: CASSLNPRLGTQYF. CDR3 DNA sequence: TGTGCCAGCAGCTTAAACCCCAGACTGGGTACGCAGTATTTT.

The table lists this clone with a count of one. The V call is TRBV19, the J call TRBJ2-7; 7 bases agree with TRBD1. Unmatched junction bases numbered 5, after V lost 7 bases and J lost 2 bases. Germline V lookup: CDR1 LNHDA, CDR2 SQIVND (reference sequence). The CDR3 consists of 13 residues. The CDR3 bases are TGTGCCAGTACGGTAGGGGGCCCCTACGAGCAGTACTTC. Its translation is CASTVGGPYEQYF.

The rearrangement uses TRBV9 and TRBJ1-3; D unresolved. CDR1 and CDR2 from the germline V gene are SGDLS and YYNGEE. Trimming shortened V by 6 bases and J by 0 bases, and 7 bases separated the two germline ends. The CDR3 is 13 residues long. The CDR3 here is CASKEGSGNTIYF. CDR3 in DNA: TGTGCCAGCAAGGAAGGCTCTGGAAACACCATATATTTT.

The chain carries TRBV7-2 and TRBJ2-4; TRBD2 might be the D (5 bases). The germline CDR1 and CDR2 sequences are SGHTA and FQGNSA. V lost 5 bases, J lost 4 bases, and 12 bases lay in between. The CDR3 totals 14 residues. The DNA of the CDR3 is TGTGCCAGCAGCCCAGTGGCGGGTAAAAACATTCAGTACTTC. Translated, it gives CASSPVAGKNIQYF.

The rearrangement uses TRBV11-2 and TRBJ2-2; D tentatively fits TRBD1 or TRBD2 (5 bases each). Trimming took off 1 base at V and 4 bases at J, with 7 bases between the two ends. Per germline, CDR1 SGHAT and CDR2 FQNNGV. CDR3 length: 14 residues. The CDR3 sequence is CASSLAGPTGELFF. The DNA for the CDR3 is TGTGCCAGCAGCTTAGCGGGGCCCACCGGGGAGCTGTTTTTT.

This clone appeared once. The chain has TRBV4-3 and TRBJ1-2, with no clear D. CDR3 size: 15 residues. Germline V CDR1 and CDR2: LGHNA, YSLEER. V dropped 0 bases and J dropped 4 bases, with 12 bases sitting between them. The CDR3 here is CASSQDMRQPYGYTF. CDR3 DNA: TGCGCCAGCAGCCAAGATATGAGGCAGCCCTATGGCTACACCTTC.

The chain recombines TRBV2 with TRBJ1-2; no clear D. Per germline, CDR1 SNHLY and CDR2 FYNNEI. Trimming shortened V by 6 bases and J by 4 bases, and 24 bases separated the two germline ends. The length of the CDR3 is 17 residues. The CDR3 region has the DNA TGTGCCAGCAGCGCAGCCCACCTTTCGGCGCGGGGCTATGGCTACACCTTC. Its protein is CASSAAHLSARGYGYTF.

This sequence joins TRBV5-1 and TRBJ1-4; the match to TRBD1 covers 10 bases. This CDR3 is built from 16 residues. Germline CDR1 reads SGHRS; CDR2 reads YFSETQ. Unmatched junction bases numbered 6, after V lost 3 bases and J lost 4 bases. The CDR3 loop is CASSWAGTGDNEKLFF. The CDR3 nucleotides are TGCGCCAGCAGCTGGGCCGGGACAGGGGATAATGAAAAACTGTTTTTT.

This chain connects TRBV27 to TRBJ2-7; 7 bases line up with TRBD2. The CDR3 runs 15 residues. With 6 bases clipped from V and 0 bases from J, the junction kept 8 bases outside the gene matches. CDR1 is MNHEY and CDR2 is SMNVEV in the germline V gene (reference sequence). The DNA for the CDR3 is TGTGCCAGCAGACCCCGGGGGGAAAGCTCCTACGAGCAGTACTTC. This codes for CASRPRGESSYEQYF.

The chain employs TRBV5-1 and TRBJ1-1; 8 bases are a match to TRBD1. CDR3 length: 15 residues. Unmatched junction bases numbered 15, after V lost 3 bases and J lost 11 bases. Germline CDR1 is SGHRS and CDR2 is YFSETQ. For the CDR3, the DNA is TGCGCCAGCAGCTCCACAGGGGGTGAGGTGATGGACGCTTTCTTT. It yields the protein CASSSTGGEVMDAFF.

This clone was seen once. V and J are TRBV10-2 and TRBJ2-7, with D hard to call. CDR3 length: 14 amino acids. Per the germline V gene, CDR1 is WSHSY and CDR2 is SAAADI. The V gene lost 6 bases and the J gene lost 2 bases, with 14 bases spanning the gap. The chain's CDR3 is CASRDIYGAYEQYF. DNA of the CDR3: TGCGCCAGCAGGGATATATACGGAGCCTACGAGCAGTACTTC.

This clone was seen a few times. The genes are TRBV7-9 and TRBJ1-4, with D possibly matching TRBD1 (5 bases). The CDR3 spans 15 residues. Germline V lookup: CDR1 SEHNR, CDR2 FQNEAQ (reference sequence). The V and J ends lost 5 bases and 8 bases respectively, with 18 bases between them. CDR3 nucleotide sequence: TGTGCCAGCAGCACGGGAGTTCAGGGTATGGAAAAACTGTTTTTT. Amino acid sequence: CASSTGVQGMEKLFF.

The gene calls are TRBV16 and TRBJ1-5, with D perhaps TRBD1 (6 bases). Germline values: CDR1 KGHSY, CDR2 FQNENV. V was clipped by 4 bases and J by 5 bases, with 12 bases between them. The CDR3 is 14 amino acids. Written as DNA, the CDR3 is TGTGCCAGCAGCCGGGTCGGGGGCGATCAGCCCCAGCATTTT. It encodes CASSRVGGDQPQHF.

The chain combines TRBV27 with TRBJ2-3; D ambiguous. CDR1 is MNHEY, CDR2 SMNVEV, per germline (reference sequence). CDR3 length: 15 amino acids. V gave up 2 bases and J gave up 3 bases, with 12 bases separating them. CDR3 loop: CASSLDGAGTDTQYF. The CDR3 nucleotides are TGTGCCAGCAGTTTAGATGGTGCAGGTACAGATACGCAGTATTTT.

The V and J genes are TRBV6-1 and TRBJ2-3; 8 nucleotides align to TRBD2. CDR3 size: 17 residues. The V and J ends lost 4 bases and 3 bases, in that order; junction bases with no gene match: 12. The germline CDR1 and CDR2 sequences are MNHNS and SASEGT. The CDR3 sequence is CASSARRGAGGTDTQYF. In nucleotides, the CDR3 is TGTGCCAGCAGTGCGAGGCGGGGGGCCGGAGGGACAGATACGCAGTATTTT.